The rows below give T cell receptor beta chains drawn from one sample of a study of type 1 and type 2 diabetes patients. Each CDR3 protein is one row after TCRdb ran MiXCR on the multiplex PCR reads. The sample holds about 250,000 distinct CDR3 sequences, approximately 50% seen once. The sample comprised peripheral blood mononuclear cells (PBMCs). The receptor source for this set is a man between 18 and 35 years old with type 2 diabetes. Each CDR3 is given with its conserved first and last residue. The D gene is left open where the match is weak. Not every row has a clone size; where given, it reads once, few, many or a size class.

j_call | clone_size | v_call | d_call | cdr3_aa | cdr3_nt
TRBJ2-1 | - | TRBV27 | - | CASSPWDNNNEQFF | TGTGCCAGCAGTCCCTGGGACAACAACAATGAGCAGTTCTTC
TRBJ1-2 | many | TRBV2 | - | CASSEQSNGYTF | TGTGCCAGCAGTGAACAGTCTAATGGCTACACCTTC
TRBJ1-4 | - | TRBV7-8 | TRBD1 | CASSPTGDGGKLFF | TGTGCCAGCAGCCCGACAGGGGATGGGGGAAAACTGTTTTTT
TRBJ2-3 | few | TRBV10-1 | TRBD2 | CASSALTSGGTDTQYF | TGCGCCAGCAGTGCTCTGACTAGCGGGGGGACAGATACGCAGTATTTT
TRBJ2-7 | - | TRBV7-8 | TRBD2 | CASSWGEGAYEQYF | TGTGCCAGCAGCTGGGGGGAGGGAGCCTACGAGCAGTACTTC
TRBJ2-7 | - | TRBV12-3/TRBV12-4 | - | CASSLSLYYEQYF | TGTGCCAGCAGTTTGAGTCTTTATTACGAGCAGTACTTC
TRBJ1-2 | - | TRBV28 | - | CASTSGLYGYTF | TGTGCCAGCACCTCGGGGCTCTATGGCTACACCTTC
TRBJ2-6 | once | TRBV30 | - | CAWGGTGNSGANVLTF | TGTGCCTGGGGGGGTACAGGAAACTCTGGGGCCAACGTCCTGACTTTC
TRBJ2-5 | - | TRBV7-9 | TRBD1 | CASSSPDRGGETQYF | TGTGCCAGCAGCTCGCCGGACAGGGGGGGAGAGACCCAGTACTTC
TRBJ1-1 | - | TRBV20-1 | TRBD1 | CSASGQGAGNTEAFF | TGCAGTGCTTCCGGACAGGGGGCTGGCAACACTGAAGCTTTCTTT
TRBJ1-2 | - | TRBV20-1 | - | CSAPGGYTF | TGCAGTGCCCCGGGTGGCTACACCTTC
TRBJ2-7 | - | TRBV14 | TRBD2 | CASSVTSRYEQYF | TGTGCCAGCAGCGTGACTAGCCGTTACGAGCAGTACTTC
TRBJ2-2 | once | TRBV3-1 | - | CASQPYLNTGELFF | TGTGCCAGCCAGCCTTACTTGAACACCGGGGAGCTGTTTTTT
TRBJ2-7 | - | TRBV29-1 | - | CSVGEVSGQYF | TGCAGCGTTGGTGAGGTATCAGGGCAGTACTTC
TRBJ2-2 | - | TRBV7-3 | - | CASSSHETGELFF | TGTGCCAGCAGCTCCCATGAGACGGGGGAGCTGTTTTTT
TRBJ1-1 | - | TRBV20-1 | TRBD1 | CSAPGVTGGVGTEAFF | TGCAGTGCCCCCGGGGTTACAGGGGGCGTGGGAACTGAAGCTTTCTTT
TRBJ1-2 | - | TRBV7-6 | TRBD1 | CASSARTGRDGYTF | TGTGCCAGCAGCGCCCGGACAGGCAGGGATGGCTACACCTTC
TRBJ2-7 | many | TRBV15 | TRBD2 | CATSLNPGLHHEQYF | TGTGCCACCAGCCTGAATCCGGGACTACACCACGAGCAGTACTTC
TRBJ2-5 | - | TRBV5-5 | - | CASSPEFRETQYF | TGTGCCAGCAGCCCCGAATTTAGGGAGACCCAGTACTTC
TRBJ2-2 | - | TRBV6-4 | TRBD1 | CASSGTEGVGELFF | TGTGCCTCCTCCGGGACAGAAGGCGTCGGGGAGCTGTTTTTT
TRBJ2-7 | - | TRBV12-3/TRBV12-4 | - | CASSYTGNVYEQYF | TGTGCCAGCAGTTACACAGGGAATGTATACGAGCAGTACTTC
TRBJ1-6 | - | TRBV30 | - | CAWGQGNSPLHF | -
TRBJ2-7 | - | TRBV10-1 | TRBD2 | CASRASSGESEYEQYF | TGCGCCAGCAGAGCTTCTAGCGGGGAGTCTGAGTACGAGCAGTACTTC
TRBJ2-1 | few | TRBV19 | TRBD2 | CASSILAGATYNEQFF | TGTGCCAGTAGTATACTAGCGGGAGCCACCTACAATGAGCAGTTCTTC
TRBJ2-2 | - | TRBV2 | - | CASSYGGRGLPGELFF | TGTGCCAGCAGTTACGGCGGCAGGGGATTGCCCGGGGAGCTGTTTTTT
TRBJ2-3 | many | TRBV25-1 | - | CASSATPPLTDTQYF | TGTGCCAGCAGTGCAACACCACCCCTCACAGATACGCAGTATTTT
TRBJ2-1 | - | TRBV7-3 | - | CASSLWPEQVF | TGTGCCAGCAGCTTATGGCCAGAGCAGGTCTTC
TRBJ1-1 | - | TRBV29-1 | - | CSVGGTTEAFF | TGCAGCGTTGGGGGAACCACTGAAGCTTTCTTT
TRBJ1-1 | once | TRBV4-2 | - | CASSQDQGFGGGGSVNTEAFF | TGTGCCAGCAGCCAAGATCAAGGGTTCGGGGGGGGAGGGAGTGTAAACACTGAAGCTTTCTTT
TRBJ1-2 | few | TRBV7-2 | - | CASSRLGPYGYTF | TGTGCCAGCAGTCGGTTGGGGCCATATGGCTACACCTTC
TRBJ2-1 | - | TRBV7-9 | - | CASSAIFEQFF | TGTGCCAGCAGCGCCATCTTTGAGCAGTTCTTC
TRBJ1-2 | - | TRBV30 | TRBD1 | CAWSVGTVGYTF | TGTGCCTGGAGTGTAGGGACAGTTGGCTACACCTTC
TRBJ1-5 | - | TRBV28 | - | CATQGSNQPQHF | TGTGCCACCCAGGGTAGCAATCAGCCCCAGCATTTT
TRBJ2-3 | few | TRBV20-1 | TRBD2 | CSAKRGGTDTQYF | TGCAGTGCCAAGCGGGGCGGCACAGATACGCAGTATTTT
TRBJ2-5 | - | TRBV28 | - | CASSLGGGGGETQYF | TGTGCCAGCAGTTTGGGAGGGGGGGGCGGTGAGACCCAGTACTTC
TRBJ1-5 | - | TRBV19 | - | CASNGGGNQPQHF | TGTGCCAGTAACGGTGGGGGCAATCAGCCCCAGCATTTT
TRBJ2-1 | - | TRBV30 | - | CAWRSPSREQFF | TGTGCCTGGAGGTCCCCTAGCCGTGAGCAGTTCTTC
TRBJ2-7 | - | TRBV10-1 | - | CASSQAQGRHYEQYF | TGCGCCAGCAGCCAAGCTCAGGGGAGGCACTACGAGCAGTACTTC
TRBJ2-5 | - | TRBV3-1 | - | CASSHKETQYF | TGTGCCAGCAGCCATAAAGAGACCCAGTACTTC
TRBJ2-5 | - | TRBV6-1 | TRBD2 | CASSDRDYNSQETQYF | TGTGCCAGCAGTGACCGGGACTACAATTCACAAGAGACCCAGTACTTC
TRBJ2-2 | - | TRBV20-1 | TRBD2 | CSARPLAAGELFF | TGCAGTGCTAGACCTCTAGCGGCCGGGGAGCTGTTTTTT
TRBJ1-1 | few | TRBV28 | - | CASSFPPSNTEAFF | TGTGCCAGCAGTTTTCCCCCATCAAACACTGAAGCTTTCTTT
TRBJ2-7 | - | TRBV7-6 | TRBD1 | CASTDRDSPYEQYF | TGTGCCAGTACGGACCGGGACAGCCCCTACGAGCAGTACTTC
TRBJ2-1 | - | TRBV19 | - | CASSLTVGYYNEQFF | TGTGCCAGTAGTCTCACAGTAGGTTACTACAATGAGCAGTTCTTC
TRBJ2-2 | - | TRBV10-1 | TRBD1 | CASTRNRGIGELFF | TGCGCCAGCACCAGGAACAGGGGAATCGGGGAGCTGTTTTTT
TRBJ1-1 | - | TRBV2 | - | CASNAQGINTEAFF | TGTGCCAGTAATGCCCAGGGGATTAACACTGAAGCTTTCTTT
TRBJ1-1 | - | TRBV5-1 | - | CASSVTGTKVGTEAFF | TGCGCCAGCAGCGTGACCGGGACAAAGGTCGGCACTGAAGCTTTCTTT
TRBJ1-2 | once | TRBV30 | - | CAWSRANYGYTF | TGTGCCTGGAGTAGGGCTAACTATGGCTACACCTTC
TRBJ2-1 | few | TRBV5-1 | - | CASSTYRDNEQFF | TGTGCCAGCAGCACTTACAGGGACAATGAGCAGTTCTTC
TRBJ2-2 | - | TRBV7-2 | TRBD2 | CASSLALAGSGELFF | TGTGCCAGCAGCTTAGCCCTAGCGGGGAGCGGGGAGCTGTTTTTT
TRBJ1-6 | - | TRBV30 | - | CAWSQPGRTGASYNSPLHF | TGTGCCTGGAGCCAGCCGGGACGGACGGGAGCGTCCTATAATTCACCCCTCCACTTT
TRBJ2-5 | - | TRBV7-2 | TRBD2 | CASSPWTSGSKETQYF | TGTGCCAGCAGCCCCTGGACTAGCGGGAGTAAAGAGACCCAGTACTTC
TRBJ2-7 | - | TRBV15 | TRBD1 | CATSSTRQGSYEQYF | TGTGCCACCAGCAGCACCCGACAGGGCTCCTACGAGCAGTACTTC
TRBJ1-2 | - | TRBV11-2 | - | CASSPAGETGYTF | TGTGCCAGCAGCCCAGCAGGGGAGACTGGCTACACCTTC
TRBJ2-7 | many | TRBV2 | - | CASSLTGTYYEQYF | TGTGCCAGCAGCCTTACCGGGACGTACTACGAGCAGTACTTC
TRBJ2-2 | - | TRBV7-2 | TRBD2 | CASSLASGALNTGELFF | TGTGCCAGCAGTCTCGCTAGCGGGGCATTGAACACCGGGGAGCTGTTTTTT
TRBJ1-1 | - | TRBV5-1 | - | CASSQSGGMNTEAFF | TGCGCCAGCAGTCAGTCGGGAGGGATGAACACTGAAGCTTTCTTT
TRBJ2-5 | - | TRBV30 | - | CAWSSGPQGETQYF | TGTGCCTGGAGTTCTGGACCCCAAGGAGAGACCCAGTACTTC
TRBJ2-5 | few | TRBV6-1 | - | CASSLRGLSETQYF | TGTGCCAGCAGTCTAAGAGGGCTCTCAGAGACCCAGTACTTC
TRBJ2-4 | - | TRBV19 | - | CASSIDPSALPNIQYF | TGTGCCAGTAGTATTGACCCCTCAGCGCTGCCAAACATTCAGTACTTC